What follows are 3 T cell receptor beta chains derived from one specimen sequenced in a study of blood T cell repertoires in COVID-19 (dated by TCRdb to about 2020). The library was made by the immunoSEQ multiplex PCR assay. TCRdb took this table from immuneACCESS and kept in-frame rearrangements with V and J called. Such tables lack part of the clones; where checked against another copy, unresolved V genes explain under half of the gap, and the rest is unexplained. This sample lists a few hundred thousand clones; around 90% were detected once. Of the sample, around 5.8% is held by the ten largest clones. Sequenced: peripheral blood. These receptors originate from a woman aged 45-59 years with COVID-19, enrolled during active disease.

This clone has just a few counts. This chain uses TRBV6-4 with TRBJ2-1, with a possible D match to TRBD2 (7 bases). V was clipped by 5 bases and J by 0 bases, with 14 bases between them. The CDR3 sequence is 16 residues long. CDR1 is MRHNA, CDR2 SNTAGT, per germline. The CDR3 DNA is TGTGCCAGCAGTTCAGAGGGGGGGAGCTCCTACAATGAGCAGTTCTTC. It codes for CASSSEGGSSYNEQFF.

CDR3: CASSQSQVNTGELFF. In DNA form, the CDR3 reads TGTGCCAGCAGCCAAAGCCAGGTTAACACCGGGGAGCTGTTTTTT. The rearrangement uses TRBV3-1 (or the pseudogene TRBV3-2) and TRBJ2-2; no clear D. Trimming took 2 bases from V and 2 from J, leaving 9 bases between them. The CDR3 length is 15 residues. Germline assignment: CDR1 LGHDT and CDR2 YNNKEL (reference sequence).

The rearrangement uses TRBV10-3 and TRBJ2-1; possible D gene TRBD2, 6 bases. The V end lost 0 bases, the J end lost 8 bases, and 14 bases lay between the germline ends. Germline V gene sequence: CDR1 ENHRY, CDR2 SYGVKD. CDR3 length: 15 residues. CDR3 DNA sequence: TGTGCCATCAGTGAGTCGACGTCGGGACTCTATGAGCAGTTCTTC. This gives the protein CAISESTSGLYEQFF.